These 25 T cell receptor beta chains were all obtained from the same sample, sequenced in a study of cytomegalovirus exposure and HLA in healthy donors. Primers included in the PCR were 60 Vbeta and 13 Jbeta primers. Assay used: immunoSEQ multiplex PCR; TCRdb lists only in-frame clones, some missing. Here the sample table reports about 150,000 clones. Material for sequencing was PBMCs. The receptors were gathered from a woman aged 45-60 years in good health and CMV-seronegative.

The DNA of the CDR3 is TGTGCCAGCAGCCATAGAGGTCTGGACTATGGCTACACCTTC. Amino acid sequence: CASSHRGLDYGYTF. This chain connects TRBV14 to TRBJ1-2; D unclear. The CDR3 spans 14 residues. Per the germline V gene, CDR1 is SGHDN and CDR2 is FVKESK. V lost 3 bases and J lost 3, with 11 bases in between. The whole variable domain, filled in from reference TRBV14 and TRBJ1-2, reads EAGVTQFPSHSVIEKGQTVTLRCDPISGHDNLYWYRRVMGKEIKFLLHFVKESKQDESGMPNNRFLAERTGGTYSTLKVQPAELEDSGVYFCASSHRGLDYGYTFGSGTRLTVV.

CDR3 bases: TGTGCCAGCTCACCACTGGTCACAGGGGGTCCGGATGATACGCAGTATTTT. Translated: CASSPLVTGGPDDTQYF. The chain couples TRBV18 to TRBJ2-3; 8 nucleotides agree with TRBD1. Germline V lookup: CDR1 KGHSH, CDR2 LQKENI. This CDR3 is 17 amino acids long. V lost 1 base, J lost 6 bases, and 12 bases stayed unmatched.

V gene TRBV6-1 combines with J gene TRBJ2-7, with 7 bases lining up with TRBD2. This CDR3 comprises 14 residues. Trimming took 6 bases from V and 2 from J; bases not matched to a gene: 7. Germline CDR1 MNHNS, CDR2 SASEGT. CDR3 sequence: CASRVAGPAYEQYF. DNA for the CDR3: TGTGCCAGCAGGGTAGCGGGTCCCGCCTACGAGCAGTACTTC.

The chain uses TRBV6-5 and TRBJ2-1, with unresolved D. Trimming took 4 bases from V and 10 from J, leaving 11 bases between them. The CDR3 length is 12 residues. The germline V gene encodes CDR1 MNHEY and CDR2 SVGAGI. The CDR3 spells CASSFPPREQFF. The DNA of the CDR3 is TGTGCCAGCAGTTTCCCCCCCCGGGAGCAGTTCTTC.

The CDR3 is CASMLLAGVSYEQYF. CDR3 DNA sequence: TGCGCCAGCATGTTACTAGCGGGTGTATCCTACGAGCAGTACTTC. The chain links TRBV4-1 to TRBJ2-7, with TRBD2 matching 9 bases. The ends lost 7 bases at V and 1 base at J; junction bases unmatched: 8. Germline loops: CDR1 MGHRA, CDR2 YSYEKL. The CDR3 has 15 amino acids.

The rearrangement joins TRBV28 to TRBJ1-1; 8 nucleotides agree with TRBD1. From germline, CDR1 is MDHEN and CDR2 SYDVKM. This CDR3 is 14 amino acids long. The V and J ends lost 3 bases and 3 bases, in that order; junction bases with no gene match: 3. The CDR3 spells CASSFLRGHTEAFF. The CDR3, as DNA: TGTGCCAGCAGTTTCCTCAGGGGGCACACTGAAGCTTTCTTT.

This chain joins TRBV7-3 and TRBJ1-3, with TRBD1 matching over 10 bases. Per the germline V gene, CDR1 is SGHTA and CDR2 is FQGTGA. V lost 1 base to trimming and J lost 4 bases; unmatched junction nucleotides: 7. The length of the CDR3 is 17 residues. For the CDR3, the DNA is TGTGCCAGCAGCTTAAGACAGGGGGCGCGAAGGGGAAACACCATATATTTT. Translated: CASSLRQGARRGNTIYF.

This CDR3 is CASSLTDSENYEQYF. CDR3 nucleotides: TGCGCCAGCAGCCTAACGGACAGCGAAAACTACGAGCAGTACTTC. The rearrangement links TRBV4-1 to TRBJ2-7; D is perhaps TRBD1 (6 bases). V lost 4 bases and J lost 3, with 16 bases in between. This CDR3 is 15 amino acids long. Germline lookup yields CDR1 MGHRA and CDR2 YSYEKL.

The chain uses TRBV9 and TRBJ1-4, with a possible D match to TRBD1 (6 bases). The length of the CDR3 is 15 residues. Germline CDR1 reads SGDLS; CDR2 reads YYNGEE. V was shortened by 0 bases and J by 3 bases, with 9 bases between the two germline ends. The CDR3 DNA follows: TGTGCCAGCAGCGTAGGGGGACATTCTAATGAAAAACTGTTTTTT. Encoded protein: CASSVGGHSNEKLFF.

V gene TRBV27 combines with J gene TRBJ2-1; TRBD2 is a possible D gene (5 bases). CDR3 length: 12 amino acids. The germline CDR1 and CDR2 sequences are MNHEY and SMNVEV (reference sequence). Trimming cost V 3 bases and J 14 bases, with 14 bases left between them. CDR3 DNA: TGTGCCAGCAGTTTTTCCACTAAGGGAGAGTTCTTC. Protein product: CASSFSTKGEFF.

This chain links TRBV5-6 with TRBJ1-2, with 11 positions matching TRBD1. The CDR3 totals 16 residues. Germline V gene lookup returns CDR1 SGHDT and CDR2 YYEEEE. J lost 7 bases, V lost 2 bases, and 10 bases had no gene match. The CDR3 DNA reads TGTGCCAGCAGCTTCGGACAGGGGGCGGATGAGTTTGGCTACACCTTC. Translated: CASSFGQGADEFGYTF.

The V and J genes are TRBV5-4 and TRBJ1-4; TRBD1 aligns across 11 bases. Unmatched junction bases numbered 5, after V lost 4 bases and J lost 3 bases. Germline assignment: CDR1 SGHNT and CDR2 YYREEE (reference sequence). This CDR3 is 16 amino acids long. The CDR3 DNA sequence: TGTGCCAGCAGCCTCGGACAGGGGGCATCTAATGAAAAACTGTTTTTT. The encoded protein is CASSLGQGASNEKLFF. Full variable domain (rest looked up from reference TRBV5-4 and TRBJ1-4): ETGVTQSPTHLIKTRGQQVTLRCSSQSGHNTVSWYQQALGQGPQFIFQYYREEENGRGNFPPRFSGLQFPNYSSELNVNALELDDSALYLCASSLGQGASNEKLFFGSGTQLSVL.

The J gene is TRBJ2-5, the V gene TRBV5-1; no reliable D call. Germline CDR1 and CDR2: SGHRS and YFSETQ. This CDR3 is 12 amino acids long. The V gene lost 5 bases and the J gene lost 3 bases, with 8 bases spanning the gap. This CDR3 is CASRLDKETQYF. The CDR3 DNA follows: TGCGCCAGCAGGCTAGATAAAGAGACCCAGTACTTC.

DNA of the CDR3: TGTGCCAGCGGAGATAGCAATCAGCCCCAGCATTTT. It yields the protein CASGDSNQPQHF. This sequence joins TRBV28 and TRBJ1-5; D unresolved. Per germline, CDR1 MDHEN and CDR2 SYDVKM. V lost 8 bases and J 0 bases, leaving 5 bases between the germline ends. This CDR3 contains 12 residues.

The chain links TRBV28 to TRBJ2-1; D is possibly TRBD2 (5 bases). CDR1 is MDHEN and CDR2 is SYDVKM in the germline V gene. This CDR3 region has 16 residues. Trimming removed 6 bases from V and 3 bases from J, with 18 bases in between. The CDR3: CASRASAGYGYNEQFF. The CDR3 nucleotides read TGTGCCAGCAGGGCCTCCGCGGGTTACGGCTACAATGAGCAGTTCTTC. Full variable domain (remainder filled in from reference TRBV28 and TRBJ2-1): DVKVTQSSRYLVKRTGEKVFLECVQDMDHENMFWYRQDPGLGLRLIYFSYDVKMKEKGDIPEGYSVSREKKERFSLILESASTNQTSMYLCASRASAGYGYNEQFFGPGTRLTVL.

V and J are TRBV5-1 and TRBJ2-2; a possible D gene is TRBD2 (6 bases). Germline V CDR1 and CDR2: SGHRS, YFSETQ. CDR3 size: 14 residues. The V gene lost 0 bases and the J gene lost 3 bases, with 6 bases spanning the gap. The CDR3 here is CASSLGLDTGELFF. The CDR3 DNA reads TGCGCCAGCAGCTTGGGACTAGACACCGGGGAGCTGTTTTTT.

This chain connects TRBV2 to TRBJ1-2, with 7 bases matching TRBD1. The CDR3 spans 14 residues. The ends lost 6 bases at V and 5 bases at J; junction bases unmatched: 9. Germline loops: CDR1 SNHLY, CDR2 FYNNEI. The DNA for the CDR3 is TGTGCCAGCAGACTTTGGGACAGCTATTATGGCTACACCTTC. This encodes CASRLWDSYYGYTF.

Written as DNA, the CDR3 is TGTGCCAGCAGCGGGGACATACACTACGAGCAGTACTTC. Protein product: CASSGDIHYEQYF. The V and J genes are TRBV7-9 and TRBJ2-7, with D perhaps matching TRBD1 (6 bases). Per the germline V gene, CDR1 is SEHNR and CDR2 is FQNEAQ (reference sequence). V lost 5 bases, J lost 3 bases, and 11 bases lay in between. The CDR3 runs 13 residues.

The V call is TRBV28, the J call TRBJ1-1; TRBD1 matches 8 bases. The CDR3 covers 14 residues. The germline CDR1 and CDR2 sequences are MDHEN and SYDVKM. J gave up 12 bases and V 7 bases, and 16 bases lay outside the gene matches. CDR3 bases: TGTGCCAGCAATGAAGTACAGGGGGTGATCAAAACTTTCTTT. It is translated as CASNEVQGVIKTFF.

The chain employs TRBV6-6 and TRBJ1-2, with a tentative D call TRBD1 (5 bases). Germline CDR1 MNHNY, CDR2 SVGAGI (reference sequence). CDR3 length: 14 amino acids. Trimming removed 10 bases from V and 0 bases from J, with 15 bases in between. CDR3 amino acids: CATRFGGPNYGYTF. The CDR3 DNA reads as TGTGCCACCCGGTTCGGGGGTCCTAACTATGGCTACACCTTC.

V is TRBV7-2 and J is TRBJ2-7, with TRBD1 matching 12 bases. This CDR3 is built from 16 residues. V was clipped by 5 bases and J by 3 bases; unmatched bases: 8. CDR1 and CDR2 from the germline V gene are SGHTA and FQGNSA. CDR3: CASSIIGTGGNYEQYF. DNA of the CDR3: TGTGCCAGCAGCATTATTGGGACAGGGGGCAACTACGAGCAGTACTTC.

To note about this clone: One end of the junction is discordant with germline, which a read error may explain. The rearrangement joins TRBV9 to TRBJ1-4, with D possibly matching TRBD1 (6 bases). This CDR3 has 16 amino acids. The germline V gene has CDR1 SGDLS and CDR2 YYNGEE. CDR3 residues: CASSSIGGAKEEKLLF. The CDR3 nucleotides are TGTGCCAGCAGCTCAATCGGGGGGGCTAAGGAGGAAAAACTGCTTTTT.

CDR3 DNA: TGTGCCAGCAGTTCCGAGTTAGGCAATCAGCCCCAGCATTTT. Its protein product is CASSSELGNQPQHF. J is TRBJ1-5 and V is TRBV28, with unresolved D. This CDR3 is 14 amino acids long. Per germline, CDR1 MDHEN and CDR2 SYDVKM. The V end lost 4 bases, the J end lost 2 bases, and 9 bases lay between the germline ends.

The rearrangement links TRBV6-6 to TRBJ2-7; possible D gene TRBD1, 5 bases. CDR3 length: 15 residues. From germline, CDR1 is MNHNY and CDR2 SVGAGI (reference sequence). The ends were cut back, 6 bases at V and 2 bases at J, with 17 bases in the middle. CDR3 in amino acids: CASSSQGGSAYEQYF. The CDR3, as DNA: TGTGCCAGCAGCTCTCAGGGCGGTTCGGCCTACGAGCAGTACTTC.

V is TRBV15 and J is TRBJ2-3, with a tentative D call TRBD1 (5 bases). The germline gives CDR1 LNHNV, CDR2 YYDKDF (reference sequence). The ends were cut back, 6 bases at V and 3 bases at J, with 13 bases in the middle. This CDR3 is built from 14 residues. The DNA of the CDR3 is TGTGCCACCAGGGTAAAGGGGATAACAGATACGCAGTATTTT. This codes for CATRVKGITDTQYF.